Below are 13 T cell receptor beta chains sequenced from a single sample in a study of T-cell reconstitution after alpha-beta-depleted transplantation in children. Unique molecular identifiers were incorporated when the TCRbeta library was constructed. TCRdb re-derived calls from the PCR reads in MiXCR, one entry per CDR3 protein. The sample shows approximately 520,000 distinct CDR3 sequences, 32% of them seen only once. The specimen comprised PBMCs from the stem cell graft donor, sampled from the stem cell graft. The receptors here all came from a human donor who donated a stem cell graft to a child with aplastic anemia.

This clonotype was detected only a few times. The DNA of the CDR3 is TGTGCCAGCAGCCCCACACTAACTTTAGCCAAAAACATTCAGTACTTC. Its translation is CASSPTLTLAKNIQYF. The genes are TRBV7-2 and TRBJ2-4; D is undetermined. The V and J ends lost 5 bases and 0 bases respectively, with 14 bases between them. The CDR3 is made up of 16 amino acids. The germline CDR1 and CDR2 sequences are SGHTA and FQGNSA.

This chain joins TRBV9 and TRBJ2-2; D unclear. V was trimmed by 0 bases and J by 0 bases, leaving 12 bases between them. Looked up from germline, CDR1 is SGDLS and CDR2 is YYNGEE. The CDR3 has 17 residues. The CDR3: CASSVDGQHPNTGELFF. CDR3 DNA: TGTGCCAGCAGCGTAGATGGTCAGCACCCGAACACCGGGGAGCTGTTTTTT.

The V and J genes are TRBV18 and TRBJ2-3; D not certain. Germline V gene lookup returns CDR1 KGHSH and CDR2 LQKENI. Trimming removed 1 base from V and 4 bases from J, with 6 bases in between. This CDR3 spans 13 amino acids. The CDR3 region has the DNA TGTGCCAGCTCACCACGATCCGCAGATACGCAGTATTTT. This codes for CASSPRSADTQYF.

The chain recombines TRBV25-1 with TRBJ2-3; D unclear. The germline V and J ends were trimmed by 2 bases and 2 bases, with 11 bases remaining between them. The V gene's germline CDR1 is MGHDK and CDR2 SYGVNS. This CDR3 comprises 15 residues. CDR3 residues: CASSEPSVTTDTQYF. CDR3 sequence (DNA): TGTGCCAGCAGTGAACCATCAGTGACCACAGATACGCAGTATTTT.

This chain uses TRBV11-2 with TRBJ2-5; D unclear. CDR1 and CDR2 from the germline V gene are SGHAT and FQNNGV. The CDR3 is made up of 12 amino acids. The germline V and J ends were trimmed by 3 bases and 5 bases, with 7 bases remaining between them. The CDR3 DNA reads TGTGCCAGCAGCTTTATGAGGGAGACCCAGTACTTC. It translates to CASSFMRETQYF.

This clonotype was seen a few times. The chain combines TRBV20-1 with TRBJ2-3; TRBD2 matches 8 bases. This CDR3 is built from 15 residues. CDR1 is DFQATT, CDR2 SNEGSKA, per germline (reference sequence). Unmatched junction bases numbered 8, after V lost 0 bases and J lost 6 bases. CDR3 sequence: CSARERWTSMDTQYF. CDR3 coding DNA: TGCAGTGCTAGAGAACGATGGACTAGCATGGATACGCAGTATTTT.

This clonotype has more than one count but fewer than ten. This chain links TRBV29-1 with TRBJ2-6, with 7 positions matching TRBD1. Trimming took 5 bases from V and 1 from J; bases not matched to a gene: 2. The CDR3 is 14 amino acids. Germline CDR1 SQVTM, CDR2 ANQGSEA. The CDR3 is CSVTTGSGANVLTF. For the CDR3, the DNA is TGCAGCGTTACGACAGGGTCTGGGGCCAACGTCCTGACTTTC.

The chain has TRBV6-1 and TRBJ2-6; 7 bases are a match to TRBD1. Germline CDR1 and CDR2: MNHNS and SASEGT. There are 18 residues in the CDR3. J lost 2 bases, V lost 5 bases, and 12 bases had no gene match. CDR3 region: CASSLHLTGLPGANVLTF. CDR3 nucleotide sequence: TGTGCCAGCAGTCTTCATTTGACAGGGCTGCCTGGGGCCAACGTCCTGACTTTC.

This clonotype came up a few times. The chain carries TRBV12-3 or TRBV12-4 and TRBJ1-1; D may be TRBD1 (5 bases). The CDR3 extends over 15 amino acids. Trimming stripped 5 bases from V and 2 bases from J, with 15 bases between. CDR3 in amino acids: CASSPAGRSNTEAFF. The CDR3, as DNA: TGTGCCAGCAGTCCCGCGGGACGGAGCAACACTGAAGCTTTCTTT.

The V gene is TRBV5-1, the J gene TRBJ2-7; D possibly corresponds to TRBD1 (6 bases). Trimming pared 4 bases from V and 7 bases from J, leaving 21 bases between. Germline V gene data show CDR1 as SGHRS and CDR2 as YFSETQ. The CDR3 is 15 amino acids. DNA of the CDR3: TGCGCCAGCAGCCAAAGGACAGCTACCCCTCGGGAGCAGTACTTC. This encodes CASSQRTATPREQYF.

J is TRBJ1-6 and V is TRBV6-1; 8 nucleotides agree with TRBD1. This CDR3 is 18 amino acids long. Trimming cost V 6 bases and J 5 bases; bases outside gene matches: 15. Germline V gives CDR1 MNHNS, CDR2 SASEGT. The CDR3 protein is CASSRRDRGQRNNSPLHF. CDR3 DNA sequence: TGTGCCAGCAGCCGCCGCGACAGGGGACAAAGGAATAATTCACCCCTCCACTTT.

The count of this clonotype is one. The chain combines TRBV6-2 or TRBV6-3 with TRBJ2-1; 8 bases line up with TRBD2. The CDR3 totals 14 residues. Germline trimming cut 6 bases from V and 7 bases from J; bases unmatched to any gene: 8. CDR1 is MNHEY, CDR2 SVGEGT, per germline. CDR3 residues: CASRGSGVNNEQFF. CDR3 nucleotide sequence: TGTGCCAGCAGGGGTAGCGGGGTGAATAATGAGCAGTTCTTC.

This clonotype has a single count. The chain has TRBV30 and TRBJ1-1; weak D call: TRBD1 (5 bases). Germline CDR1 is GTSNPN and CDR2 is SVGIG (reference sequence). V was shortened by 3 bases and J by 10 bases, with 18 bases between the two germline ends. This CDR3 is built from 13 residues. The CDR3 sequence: CAWSVNEWGGAFF. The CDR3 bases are TGTGCCTGGAGCGTCAATGAGTGGGGCGGAGCTTTCTTT.